Reported below is one TCR beta chain. TCRdb's copy holds only in-frame clones and misses some; the assay was immunoSEQ multiplex PCR. This table has roughly 84,000 clones, roughly nine tenths appearing once. This record belongs to a study of control samples from healthy donors and cancer patients. This CDR3 comprises 14 residues. Looked up from germline, CDR1 is SGHDT and CDR2 is YYEEEE. Trimming removed 3 bases from V and 4 bases from J, with 8 bases in between. This receptor was taken from a man between 50 and 59 years old in good health. The sequenced material came from blood. The chain combines TRBV5-6 with TRBJ1-6; D gene ambiguous. The CDR3 nucleotides read TGTGCCAGCAGCTCCAACAGTTATAATTCACCCCTCCACTTT. Encoded protein: CASSSNSYNSPLHF.